This T cell receptor (beta chain) is from a study of siplizumab effects on memory and regulatory T cells. Study observations and caveats: Researchers could not give a naive or memory phenotype to roughly 80-95% of proliferating CD4+ or CD8+ clones.

Losses at the gene ends were 4 bases for V and 6 bases for J; bases not matched to a gene: 11. The CDR3 sequence is 15 residues long. Per germline, CDR1 SEHNR and CDR2 FQNEAQ (reference sequence). On this clone itself: Its antigen remains unidentified.

Approximately 98,000 TCR templates underwent assay in each sample. TCRdb keeps only in-frame clones here, not all; method: immunoSEQ multiplex PCR. Among more than 95,000 clones listed, more than 85% were seen once. This TCR came from a human donor in good health. The sample taken for sequencing was Tregs sorted from blood. V usage is TRBV7-9 and J usage is TRBJ1-2; 7 nucleotides line up with TRBD1. Written as DNA, the CDR3 is TGTGCCAGCAGCTACTATGGACGGGACAGTGATGGCTACACCTTC. It translates to CASSYYGRDSDGYTF. Based on the CDR3 plus reference TRBV7-9 and TRBJ1-2, the full variable domain is DTGVSQNPRHKITKRGQNVTFRCDPISEHNRLYWYRQTLGQGPEFLTYFQNEAQLEKSRLLSDRFSAERPKGSFSTLEIQRTEQGDSAMYLCASSYYGRDSDGYTFGSGTRLTVV.